At least ten counts were recorded for the clone carrying this TCR beta chain. Its cognate antigen is unknown. The data originate from a study of breast tumors, draining lymph nodes, adjacent tissues. Findings of the study overall: Data fit most tumor T cells coming from lymph node, expanding in tumor. Tumor repertoires ranked between lymph nodes and nontumor tissue in diversity, with V and J gene preferences.

The V end was cut by 6 bases, the J end by 1 base, with 10 bases between. Germline V lookup: CDR1 MNHEY, CDR2 SMNVEV (reference sequence). This CDR3 has 13 residues. Breast cancer patients provided tissue from their axillary draining lymph nodes. MiXCR, run by TCRdb on the multiplex PCR reads, gives a single entry per CDR3 protein. The sample comprises about 140,000 distinct CDR3 sequences, more than 20% of which are singletons, and roughly 2.7% rests with the top ten. The sample taken for sequencing was axillary lymph node tissue. The source is a female donor with breast cancer. Some clones in this sample may be carry-over from other donors' samples. This sequence joins TRBV27 and TRBJ2-7; D is uncertain. CDR3 DNA: TGTGCCAGCAGCGACTGGCCATCCTACGAGCAGTACTTC. Protein: CASSDWPSYEQYF.